The 20 T cell receptor beta chains below all came from one sample that was sequenced in a study of T cell responses to AZD1222 COVID-19 vaccine. Data came from immunoSEQ multiplex PCR; TCRdb stores just in-frame clones and leaves some out. The sample gives about 130,000 clones, roughly 86% of which show up once; 4.5% to 7% is in the top ten. The sequencing here drew on peripheral blood, taken 28 days after the second AZD1222 dose. These receptors all stem from an adult who received the AZD1222 COVID-19 vaccine.

V usage is TRBV15 and J usage is TRBJ1-2; D unclear. Between the trimmed V and J ends, which lost 2 bases and 7 bases, there was a span of 2 bases. CDR1 LNHNV and CDR2 YYDKDF come from the germline V gene (reference sequence). The CDR3 runs to 10 residues. Here the CDR3 reads CATSRPGYTF. The CDR3 DNA sequence: TGTGCCACCAGCAGACCTGGCTACACCTTC. Variable domain in full (rest from reference TRBV15 and TRBJ1-2): DAMVIQNPRYQVTQFGKPVTLSCSQTLNHNVMYWYQQKSSQAPKLLFHYYDKDFNNEADTPDNFQSRRPNTSFCFLDIRSPGLGDTAMYLCATSRPGYTFGSGTRLTVV.

This clone was observed once. The chain carries TRBV7-9 and TRBJ1-3; tentatively, D is TRBD1 (5 bases). V was trimmed by 5 bases and J by 0 bases, leaving 11 bases between them. The CDR3 has 15 residues. Germline CDR1 and CDR2: SEHNR and FQNEAQ (reference sequence). This CDR3 is CASSTGRPSGNTIYF. The CDR3 nucleotides are TGTGCCAGCAGCACGGGACGGCCCTCTGGAAACACCATATATTTT. Complete variable domain (other parts from reference TRBV7-9 and TRBJ1-3): DTGVSQNPRHKITKRGQNVTFRCDPISEHNRLYWYRQTLGQGPEFLTYFQNEAQLEKSRLLSDRFSAERPKGSFSTLEIQRTEQGDSAMYLCASSTGRPSGNTIYFGEGSWLTVV.

V usage is TRBV4-1 and J usage is TRBJ2-7; the match to TRBD2 covers 12 bases. J gave up 2 bases and V 0 bases, and 11 bases lay outside the gene matches. In germline, CDR1 is MGHRA, CDR2 YSYEKL. The CDR3 consists of 19 residues. CDR3 loop: CASSQDRVLAGGTPYEQYF. The CDR3 region has the DNA TGCGCCAGCAGCCAAGATCGGGTACTAGCGGGAGGCACCCCCTACGAGCAGTACTTC.

This clone was seen only once. The rearrangement joins TRBV7-6 to TRBJ2-7; the D gene is possibly TRBD2 (6 bases). The CDR3 is made up of 15 amino acids. V was clipped by 8 bases and J by 0 bases, with 17 bases between them. Per germline, CDR1 SGHVS and CDR2 FNYEAQ. The CDR3 bases are TGTGCCAGCCGAGGAGAGGCGGGGATCTCCTACGAGCAGTACTTC. Protein: CASRGEAGISYEQYF.

The CDR3 DNA sequence: TGCGCCAGCAGCCAAGATTTGACAGGGAGGGATACGCAGTATTTT. Its protein product is CASSQDLTGRDTQYF. This chain links TRBV4-3 with TRBJ2-3; possibly TRBD1 for D (7 bases). V lost 0 bases and J lost 6, with 13 bases in between. This CDR3 is 15 amino acids long. Germline CDR1 and CDR2: LGHNA and YSLEER.

The chain carries TRBV10-3 and TRBJ1-5, with D possibly matching TRBD1 (5 bases). The germline V gene has CDR1 ENHRY and CDR2 SYGVKD. Between the trimmed V and J ends, which lost 2 bases and 4 bases, there was a span of 12 bases. This CDR3 is built from 15 residues. CDR3 sequence (DNA): TGTGCCATCAGTGAGCTCGGGGGAGGGAATCAGCCCCAGCATTTT. Its protein is CAISELGGGNQPQHF.

CDR3 DNA sequence: TGTGCCAGCTCACCGTCACAGGAATTTGAAGCTTTCTTT. Its translation is CASSPSQEFEAFF. The genes are TRBV18 and TRBJ1-1; weak D call: TRBD1 (5 bases). The CDR3 spans 13 residues. CDR1 and CDR2 from the germline V gene are KGHSH and LQKENI. V lost 3 bases to trimming and J lost 7 bases, with 12 bases between them.

The chain uses TRBV5-1 and TRBJ1-6; D may be TRBD1 (5 bases). There are 15 residues in the CDR3. The germline V gene encodes CDR1 SGHRS and CDR2 YFSETQ. The V and J ends lost 1 base and 5 bases respectively, with 10 bases between them. The CDR3 loop reads CASSLKAGDNSPLHF. CDR3 coding DNA: TGCGCCAGCAGCTTGAAGGCGGGGGATAATTCACCCCTCCACTTT.

This chain uses TRBV5-1 with TRBJ1-1; D is uncertain. From germline, CDR1 is SGHRS and CDR2 YFSETQ. V was shortened by 4 bases and J by 2 bases, with 12 bases between the two germline ends. The CDR3 runs to 14 residues. The CDR3 nucleotides read TGCGCCAGCAGCCTAACATACTCCAACACTGAAGCTTTCTTT. Protein product: CASSLTYSNTEAFF.

The chain has TRBV4-1 and TRBJ1-6; the D is unclear. V dropped 0 bases and J dropped 10 bases, with 7 bases sitting between them. CDR1 is MGHRA and CDR2 is YSYEKL in the germline V gene. This CDR3 has 13 residues. CDR3 DNA sequence: TGCGCCAGCAGCCAAGATCCAGAATCACCCCTCCACTTT. It encodes CASSQDPESPLHF.

The chain has TRBV7-2 and TRBJ1-6; D not resolved. Germline CDR1 SGHTA, CDR2 FQGNSA. This CDR3 is 16 amino acids long. V dropped 7 bases and J dropped 4 bases, with 17 bases sitting between them. This CDR3 reads CASTENAGVYNSPLHF. DNA of the CDR3: TGTGCCAGCACCGAGAACGCCGGGGTGTATAATTCACCCCTCCACTTT.

This clone showed up just once. The rearrangement joins TRBV6-4 to TRBJ2-2; TRBD1 matches 9 bases. CDR3 length: 19 amino acids. With V trimmed by 0 bases and J by 3 bases, 11 bases remained unmatched. Per germline, CDR1 MRHNA and CDR2 SNTAGT. In nucleotides, the CDR3 is TGTGCCAGCAGTGACTCGAGCCCGGGACAGGGTAGTGACACCGGGGAGCTGTTTTTT. Residues: CASSDSSPGQGSDTGELFF.

The chain joins TRBV28 to TRBJ2-7; 8 bases map to TRBD1. The length of the CDR3 is 15 residues. V shed 6 bases and J 5 bases; nucleotides not matched to a gene: 12. Per the germline V gene, CDR1 is MDHEN and CDR2 is SYDVKM. The CDR3 DNA sequence: TGTGCCAGCAGACCGACCGGACAGGGACAAGACGAGCAGTACTTC. Amino acids: CASRPTGQGQDEQYF.

The chain joins TRBV29-1 to TRBJ1-1, with TRBD1 identical over 7 bases. The CDR3 length is 14 residues. Germline V gene data show CDR1 as SQVTM and CDR2 as ANQGSEA. With 6 bases clipped from V and 1 base from J, the junction kept 8 bases outside the gene matches. CDR3 DNA sequence: TGCAGCGTCCTCACTACAGGGGCGAACACTGAAGCTTTCTTT. Protein: CSVLTTGANTEAFF.

The rearrangement links TRBV6-6 to TRBJ2-1, with 12 bases identical to TRBD1. The J segment lost 10 bases and the V segment lost 6 bases, leaving 10 bases of the junction unmatched. The CDR3 has 15 amino acids. Per germline, CDR1 MNHNY and CDR2 SVGAGI (reference sequence). DNA of the CDR3: TGTGCCAGCAGGCCCGGGACAGGGGGCATCAGGGAGCAGTTCTTC. This codes for CASRPGTGGIREQFF.

The CDR3 DNA reads TGTGCCAGCAGTTACCCGGACAGGGTCAACGAGCAGTACTTC. Encoded protein: CASSYPDRVNEQYF. This rearrangement joins TRBV6-5 to TRBJ2-7; 8 bases agree with TRBD1. The CDR3 contains 14 residues. V was pared by 2 bases and J by 5 bases, with 5 bases of the junction left unmatched. Germline CDR1 is MNHEY and CDR2 is SVGAGI.

This clone was recorded once. The chain has TRBV4-1 and TRBJ1-4, with 8 bases aligning to TRBD1. Germline V gene data show CDR1 as MGHRA and CDR2 as YSYEKL. J was trimmed by 8 bases and V by 5 bases; bases with no gene match: 16. The CDR3 sequence is 17 residues long. The CDR3 region has the DNA TGCGCCAGCAGCGGGGGGGTACGGACAGGGAATGGAGAAAAACTGTTTTTT. Its translation: CASSGGVRTGNGEKLFF.

V usage is TRBV18 and J usage is TRBJ2-2; possibly TRBD1 for D (5 bases). The CDR3 extends over 19 amino acids. CDR1 and CDR2 from the germline V gene are KGHSH and LQKENI. V dropped 5 bases and J dropped 3 bases, with 25 bases sitting between them. The CDR3 here is CASSAILISGSWHTGELFF. The CDR3 nucleotides read TGTGCCAGCTCAGCAATCTTAATTTCAGGGTCTTGGCACACCGGGGAGCTGTTTTTT. Looking up the rest from reference TRBV18 and TRBJ2-2 gives the full variable domain: NAGVMQNPRHLVRRRGQEARLRCSPMKGHSHVYWYRQLPEEGLKFMVYLQKENIIDESGMPKERFSAEFPKEGPSILRIQQVVRGDSAAYFCASSAILISGSWHTGELFFGEGSRLTVL.

The rearrangement uses TRBV5-1 and TRBJ1-3, with D unresolved. V gave up 6 bases and J gave up 0 bases, with 13 bases separating them. CDR3 length: 15 amino acids. Looked up from germline, CDR1 is SGHRS and CDR2 is YFSETQ. For the CDR3, the DNA is TGCGCCAGCACCCGGACCGGGAGCTCTGGAAACACCATATATTTT. Protein product: CASTRTGSSGNTIYF.

This clone has a single count. This chain connects TRBV15 to TRBJ2-7; D unclear. This CDR3 comprises 13 residues. The V and J ends lost 4 bases and 2 bases respectively, with 9 bases between them. CDR1 is LNHNV, CDR2 YYDKDF, per germline (reference sequence). CDR3 bases: TGTGCCACCAGCACCAGTGAGGCCTACGAGCAGTACTTC. Translation gives CATSTSEAYEQYF.